The entry below gives a single T cell receptor beta chain sequence along with its context. As yet, its antigen is unknown. The data were obtained in a study of regulatory T cells in long-lasting Graves disease. Study-level points and caveats: Patients with persistent disease shared 2,741 public clonotypes, outpacing the 966 shared by new patients. Less diverse TCR repertoires were seen in persistent Graves' patients than in newly diagnosed ones.

According to the study, TCR beta libraries were built with iRepertoire HTBI primers and CDR3-region Arm-PCR. Per the original data handling: Looking across samples, the authors found roughly 58 TRBV and some 13 TRBJ segments. Using its own MiXCR run on the multiplex PCR reads, TCRdb lists one record per CDR3 protein. The V and J calls and clone size are TCRdb's, not the authors'. The repertoire has around 500,000 distinct CDR3 sequences, about a fifth of them found once; the top ten carry 7.8%. The germline gives CDR1 LNHDA, CDR2 SQIVND (reference sequence). V gave up 1 base and J gave up 7 bases, with 17 bases separating them. The CDR3 runs to 16 residues. Time point in this sample: persistent/refractory GD, antithyroid drugs over 5 years with positive TRAb. PBMC-derived RNA was used for the TCR library.

The receptor comes from a female donor with Graves disease. The source material was peripheral blood mononuclear cells (PBMCs), sampled when the disease was refractory, from a patient treated with antithyroid drugs. The rearrangement links TRBV19 to TRBJ1-5, with a tentative D call TRBD1 (6 bases). CDR3 in amino acids: CASSIAVRTVSQPQHF. DNA for the CDR3: TGTGCCAGTAGTATAGCCGTTAGGACAGTATCCCAGCCCCAGCATTTT.